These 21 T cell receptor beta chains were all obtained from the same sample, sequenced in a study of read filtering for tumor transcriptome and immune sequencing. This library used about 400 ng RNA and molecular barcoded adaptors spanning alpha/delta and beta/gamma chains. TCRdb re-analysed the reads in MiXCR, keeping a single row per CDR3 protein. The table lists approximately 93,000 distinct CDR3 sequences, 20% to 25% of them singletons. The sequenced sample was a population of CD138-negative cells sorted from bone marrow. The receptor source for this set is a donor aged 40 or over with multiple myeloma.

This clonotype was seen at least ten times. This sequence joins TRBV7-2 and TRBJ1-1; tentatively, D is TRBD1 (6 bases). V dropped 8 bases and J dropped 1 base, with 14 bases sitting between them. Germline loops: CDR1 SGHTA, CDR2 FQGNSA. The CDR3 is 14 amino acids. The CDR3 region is CASRRGRTNTEAFF. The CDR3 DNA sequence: TGTGCCAGCCGCAGGGGACGGACGAACACTGAAGCTTTCTTT. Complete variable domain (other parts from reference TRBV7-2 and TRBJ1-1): GAGVSQSPSNKVTEKGKDVELRCDPISGHTALYWYRQSLGQGLEFLIYFQGNSAPDKSGLPSDRFSAERTGGSVSTLTIQRTQQEDSAVYLCASRRGRTNTEAFFGQGTRLTVV.

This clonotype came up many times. CDR3 region: CASSLDLWNTEAFF. The CDR3 DNA is TGCGCCAGCAGCTTGGATCTTTGGAACACTGAAGCTTTCTTT. The chain is built from TRBV5-1 and TRBJ1-1, with D unresolved. CDR3 size: 14 residues. CDR1 and CDR2 from the germline V gene are SGHRS and YFSETQ. V shed 0 bases and J shed 1 base, with 7 bases lying between them.

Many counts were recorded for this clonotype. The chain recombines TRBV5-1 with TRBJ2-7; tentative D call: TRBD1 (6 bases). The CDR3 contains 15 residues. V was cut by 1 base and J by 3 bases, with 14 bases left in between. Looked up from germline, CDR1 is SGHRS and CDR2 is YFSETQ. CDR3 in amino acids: CASSLSDRKYYEQYF. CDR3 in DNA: TGCGCCAGCAGCTTGTCTGACAGGAAATACTACGAGCAGTACTTC.

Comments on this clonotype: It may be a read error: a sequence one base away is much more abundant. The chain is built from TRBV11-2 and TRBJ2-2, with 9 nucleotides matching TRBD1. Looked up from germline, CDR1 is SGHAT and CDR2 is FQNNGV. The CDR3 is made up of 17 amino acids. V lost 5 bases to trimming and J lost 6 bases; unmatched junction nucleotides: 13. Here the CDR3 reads CASSPFSWGQGPGELFF. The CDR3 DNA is TGTGCCAGCAGCCCCTTCTCTTGGGGACAGGGACCCGGGGAGCTGTTTTTT.

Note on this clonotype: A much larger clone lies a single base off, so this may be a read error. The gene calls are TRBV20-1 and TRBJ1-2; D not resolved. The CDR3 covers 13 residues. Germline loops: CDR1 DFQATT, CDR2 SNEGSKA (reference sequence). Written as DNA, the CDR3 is TGCAGTGCTAGACAGGCAGCGGTTTATGTCTACACCTTC. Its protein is CSARQAAVYVYTF.

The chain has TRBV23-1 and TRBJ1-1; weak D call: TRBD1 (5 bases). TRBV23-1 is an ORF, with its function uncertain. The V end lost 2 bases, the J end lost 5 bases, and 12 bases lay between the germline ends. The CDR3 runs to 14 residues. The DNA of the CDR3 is TGCGCCAGCAGTCAAACGGAAGGGGAAACTGAAGCTTTCTTT. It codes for CASSQTEGETEAFF.

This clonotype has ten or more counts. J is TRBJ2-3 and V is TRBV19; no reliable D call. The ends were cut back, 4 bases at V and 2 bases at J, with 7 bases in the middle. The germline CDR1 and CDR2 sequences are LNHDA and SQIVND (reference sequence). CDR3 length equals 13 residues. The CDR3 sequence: CASSTLYTDTQYF. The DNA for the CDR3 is TGTGCCAGTAGTACCCTATACACAGATACGCAGTATTTT.

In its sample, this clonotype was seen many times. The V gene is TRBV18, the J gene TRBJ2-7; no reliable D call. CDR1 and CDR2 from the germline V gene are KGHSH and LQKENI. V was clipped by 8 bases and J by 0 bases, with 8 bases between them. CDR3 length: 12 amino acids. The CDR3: CASSLGSYEQYF. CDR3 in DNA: TGTGCCAGCAGCCTTGGCTCCTACGAGCAGTACTTC.

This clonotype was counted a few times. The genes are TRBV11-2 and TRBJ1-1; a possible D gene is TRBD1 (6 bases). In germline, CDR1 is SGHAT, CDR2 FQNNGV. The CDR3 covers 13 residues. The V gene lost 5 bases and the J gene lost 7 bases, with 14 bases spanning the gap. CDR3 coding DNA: TGTGCCAGCAGCCCGGACAGTAATGTTGAAGCTTTCTTT. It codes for CASSPDSNVEAFF.

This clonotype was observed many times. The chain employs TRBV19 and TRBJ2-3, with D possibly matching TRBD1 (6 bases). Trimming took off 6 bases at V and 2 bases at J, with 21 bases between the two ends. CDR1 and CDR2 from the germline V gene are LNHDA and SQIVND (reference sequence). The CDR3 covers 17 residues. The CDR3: CASSHPQGRGYTDTQYF. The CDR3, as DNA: TGTGCCAGTAGCCACCCTCAGGGAAGGGGGTACACAGATACGCAGTATTTT.

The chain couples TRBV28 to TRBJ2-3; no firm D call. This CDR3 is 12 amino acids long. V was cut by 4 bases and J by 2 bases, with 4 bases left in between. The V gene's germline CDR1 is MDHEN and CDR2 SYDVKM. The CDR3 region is CASSSHTDTQYF. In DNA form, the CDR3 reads TGTGCCAGCAGTTCCCACACAGATACGCAGTATTTT.

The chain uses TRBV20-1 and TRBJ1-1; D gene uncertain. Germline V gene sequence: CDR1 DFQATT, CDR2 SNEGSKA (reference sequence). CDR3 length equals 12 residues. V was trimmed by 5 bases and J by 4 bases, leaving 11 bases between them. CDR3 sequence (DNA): TGCAGTGCTGGCCCGGTGAGCACTGAAGCTTTCTTT. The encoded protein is CSAGPVSTEAFF.

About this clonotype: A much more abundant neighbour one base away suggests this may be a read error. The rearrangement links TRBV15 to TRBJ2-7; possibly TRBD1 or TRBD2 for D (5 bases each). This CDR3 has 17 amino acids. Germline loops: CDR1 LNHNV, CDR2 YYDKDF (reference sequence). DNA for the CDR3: TGTGCCTCCAGCAGAGATCGGGGCAGGGCACCGCTCTACGAGCAGTACTTC. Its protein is CASSRDRGRAPLYEQYF.

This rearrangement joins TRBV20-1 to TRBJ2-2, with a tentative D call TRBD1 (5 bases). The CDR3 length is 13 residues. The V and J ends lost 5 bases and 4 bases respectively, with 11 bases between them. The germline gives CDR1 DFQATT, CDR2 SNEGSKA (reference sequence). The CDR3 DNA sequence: TGCAGTGCTGCTGGGGCGGTCACCGGGGAGCTGTTTTTT. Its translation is CSAAGAVTGELFF.

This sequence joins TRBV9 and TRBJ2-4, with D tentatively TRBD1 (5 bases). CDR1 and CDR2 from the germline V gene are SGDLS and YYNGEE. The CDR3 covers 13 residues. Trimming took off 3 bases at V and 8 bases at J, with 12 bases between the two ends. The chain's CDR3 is CASSGTPRDIQYF. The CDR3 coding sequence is TGTGCCAGCAGCGGGACACCCAGGGACATTCAGTACTTC.

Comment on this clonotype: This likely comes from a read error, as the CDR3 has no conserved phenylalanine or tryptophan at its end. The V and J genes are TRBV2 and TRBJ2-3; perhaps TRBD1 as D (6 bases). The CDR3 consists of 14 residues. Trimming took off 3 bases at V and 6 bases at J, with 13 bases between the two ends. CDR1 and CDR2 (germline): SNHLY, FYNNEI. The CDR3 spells CASSEAPRGDTQYL. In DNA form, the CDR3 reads TGTGCCAGCAGTGAGGCCCCAAGGGGGGATACGCAGTATCTT.

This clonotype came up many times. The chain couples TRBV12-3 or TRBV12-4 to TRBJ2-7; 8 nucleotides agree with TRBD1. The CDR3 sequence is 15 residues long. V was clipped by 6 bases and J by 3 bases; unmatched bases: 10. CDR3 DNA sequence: TGTGCCAGCAGCCGCGGGTCCAGGGGGCTCTACGAGCAGTACTTC. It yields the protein CASSRGSRGLYEQYF.

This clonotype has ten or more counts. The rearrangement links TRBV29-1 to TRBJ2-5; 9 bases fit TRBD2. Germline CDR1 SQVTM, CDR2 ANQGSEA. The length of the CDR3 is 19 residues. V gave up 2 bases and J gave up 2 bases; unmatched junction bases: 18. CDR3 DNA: TGCAGCGTTGAATGGCGACAGGCCCTAGCGGGGACCCGGCAAGAGACCCAGTACTTC. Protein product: CSVEWRQALAGTRQETQYF.

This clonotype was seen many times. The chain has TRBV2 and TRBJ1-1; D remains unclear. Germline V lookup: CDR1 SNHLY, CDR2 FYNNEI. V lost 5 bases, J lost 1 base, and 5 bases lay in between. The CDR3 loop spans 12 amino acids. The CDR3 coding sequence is TGTGCCAGCAGTCTCTGGAACACTGAAGCTTTCTTT. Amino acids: CASSLWNTEAFF.

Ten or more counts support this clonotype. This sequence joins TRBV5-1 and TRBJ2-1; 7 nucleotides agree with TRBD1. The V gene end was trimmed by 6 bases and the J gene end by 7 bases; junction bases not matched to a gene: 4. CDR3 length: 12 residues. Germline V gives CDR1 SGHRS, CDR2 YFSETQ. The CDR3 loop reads CASNRGGNEQFF. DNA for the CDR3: TGCGCCAGCAACAGGGGTGGTAATGAGCAGTTCTTC.

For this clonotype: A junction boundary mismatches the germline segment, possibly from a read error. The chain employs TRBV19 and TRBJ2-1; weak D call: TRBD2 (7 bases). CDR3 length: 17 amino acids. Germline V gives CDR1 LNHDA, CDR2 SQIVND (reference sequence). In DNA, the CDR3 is TGTGCCAGTAGTATAGGACGACTGGCGGGGGCCTACAGTGAGCAGTTCTTC. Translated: CASSIGRLAGAYSEQFF.